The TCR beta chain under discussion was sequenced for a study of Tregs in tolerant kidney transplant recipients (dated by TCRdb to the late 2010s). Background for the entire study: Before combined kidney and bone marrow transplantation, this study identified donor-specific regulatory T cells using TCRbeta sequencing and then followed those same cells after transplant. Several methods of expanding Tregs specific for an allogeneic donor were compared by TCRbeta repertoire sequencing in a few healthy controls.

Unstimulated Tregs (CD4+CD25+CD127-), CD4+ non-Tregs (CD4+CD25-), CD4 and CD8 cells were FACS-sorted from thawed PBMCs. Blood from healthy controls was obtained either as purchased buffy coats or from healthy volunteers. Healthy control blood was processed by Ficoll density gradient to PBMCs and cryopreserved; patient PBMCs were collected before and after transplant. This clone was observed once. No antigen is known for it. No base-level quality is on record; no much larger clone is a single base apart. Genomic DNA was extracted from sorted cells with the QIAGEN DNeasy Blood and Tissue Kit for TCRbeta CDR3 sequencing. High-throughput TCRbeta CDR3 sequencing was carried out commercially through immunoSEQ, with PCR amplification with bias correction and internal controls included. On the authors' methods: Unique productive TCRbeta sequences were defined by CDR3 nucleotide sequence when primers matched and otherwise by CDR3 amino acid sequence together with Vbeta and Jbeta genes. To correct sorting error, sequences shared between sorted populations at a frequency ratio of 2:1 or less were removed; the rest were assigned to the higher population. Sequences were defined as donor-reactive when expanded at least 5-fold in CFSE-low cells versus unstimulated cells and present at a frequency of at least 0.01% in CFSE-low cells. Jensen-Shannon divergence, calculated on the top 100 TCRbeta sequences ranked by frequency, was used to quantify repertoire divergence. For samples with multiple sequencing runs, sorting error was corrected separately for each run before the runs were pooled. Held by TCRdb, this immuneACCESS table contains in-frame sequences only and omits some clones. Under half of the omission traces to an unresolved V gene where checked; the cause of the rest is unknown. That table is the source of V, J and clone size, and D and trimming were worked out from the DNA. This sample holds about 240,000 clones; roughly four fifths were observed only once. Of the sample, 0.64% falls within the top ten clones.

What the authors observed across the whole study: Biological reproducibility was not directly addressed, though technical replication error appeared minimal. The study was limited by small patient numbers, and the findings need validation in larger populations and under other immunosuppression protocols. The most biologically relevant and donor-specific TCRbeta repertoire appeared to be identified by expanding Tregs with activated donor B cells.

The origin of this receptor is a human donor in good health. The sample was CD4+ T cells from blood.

The DNA sequence is given as TGTGCCAGCAGTCCTACAGGGAGCTCCTACAATGAGCAGTTCTTC. Its coded protein is CASSPTGSSYNEQFF. The sequence is built from TRBV6-1 and TRBJ2-1; the D gene is possibly TRBD1, with 6 bases matching. Counted from cysteine to phenylalanine, this CDR3 has 15 amino acids. The CDR3 DNA has 45 bases and is translated from base 1. The junction carries 11 bases between V and J, which are trimmed by 5 bases and 0 bases respectively. For CDR1 and CDR2, the germline V gene lists MNHNS and SASEGT.